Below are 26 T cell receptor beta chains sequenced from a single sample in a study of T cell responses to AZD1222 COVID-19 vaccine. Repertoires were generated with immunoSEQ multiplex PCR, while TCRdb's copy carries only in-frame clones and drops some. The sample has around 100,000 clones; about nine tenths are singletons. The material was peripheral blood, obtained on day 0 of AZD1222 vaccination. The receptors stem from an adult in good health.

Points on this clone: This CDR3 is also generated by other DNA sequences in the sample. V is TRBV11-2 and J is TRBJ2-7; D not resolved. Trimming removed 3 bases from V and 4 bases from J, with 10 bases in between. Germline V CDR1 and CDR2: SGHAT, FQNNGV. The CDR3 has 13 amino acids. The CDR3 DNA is TGTGCCAGCAGCTTGCAGACGGCGTACGAGCAGTACTTC. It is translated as CASSLQTAYEQYF.

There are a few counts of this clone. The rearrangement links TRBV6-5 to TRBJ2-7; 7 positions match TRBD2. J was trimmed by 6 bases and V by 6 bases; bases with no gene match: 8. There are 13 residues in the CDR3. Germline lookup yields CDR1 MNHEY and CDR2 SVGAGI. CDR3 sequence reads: CASSPTSLSEQYF. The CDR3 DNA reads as TGTGCCAGCAGCCCGACTAGCTTGAGCGAGCAGTACTTC.

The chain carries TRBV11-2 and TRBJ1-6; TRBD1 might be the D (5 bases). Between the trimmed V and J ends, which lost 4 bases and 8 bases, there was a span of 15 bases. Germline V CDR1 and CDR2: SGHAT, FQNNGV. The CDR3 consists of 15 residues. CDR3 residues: CASSWGPTGDSPLHF. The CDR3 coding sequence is TGTGCCAGCAGCTGGGGCCCTACGGGAGATTCACCCCTCCACTTT.

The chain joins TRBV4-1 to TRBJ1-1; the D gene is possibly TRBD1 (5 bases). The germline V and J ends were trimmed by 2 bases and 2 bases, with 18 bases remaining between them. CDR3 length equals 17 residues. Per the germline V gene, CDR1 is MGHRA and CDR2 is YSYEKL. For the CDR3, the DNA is TGCGCCAGCAGCCAATATCAATCGGGACGGTTAAACACTGAAGCTTTCTTT. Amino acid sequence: CASSQYQSGRLNTEAFF.

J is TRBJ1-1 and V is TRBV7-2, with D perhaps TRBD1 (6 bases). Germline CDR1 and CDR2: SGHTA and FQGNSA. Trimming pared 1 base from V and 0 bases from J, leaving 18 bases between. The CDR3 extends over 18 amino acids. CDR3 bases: TGTGCCAGCAGCTTAGTAGGCGGGGGCAGTGCGGTGAACACTGAAGCTTTCTTT. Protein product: CASSLVGGGSAVNTEAFF.

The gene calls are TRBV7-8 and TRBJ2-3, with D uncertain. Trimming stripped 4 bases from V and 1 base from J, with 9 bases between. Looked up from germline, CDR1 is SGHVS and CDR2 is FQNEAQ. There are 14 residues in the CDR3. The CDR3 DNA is TGTGCCAGCAGCTCACCACGGGGCACAGATACGCAGTATTTT. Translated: CASSSPRGTDTQYF.

The DNA for the CDR3 is TGTGCCAGCAGCCTTGGGGCAGCCCTTTATAATTCACCCCTCCACTTT. Translated, it gives CASSLGAALYNSPLHF. The gene calls are TRBV5-6 and TRBJ1-6; perhaps TRBD1 as D (5 bases). Germline V gene lookup returns CDR1 SGHDT and CDR2 YYEEEE. Deletions cut 4 bases from V and 4 bases from J, with 15 bases between. The CDR3 sequence is 16 residues long.

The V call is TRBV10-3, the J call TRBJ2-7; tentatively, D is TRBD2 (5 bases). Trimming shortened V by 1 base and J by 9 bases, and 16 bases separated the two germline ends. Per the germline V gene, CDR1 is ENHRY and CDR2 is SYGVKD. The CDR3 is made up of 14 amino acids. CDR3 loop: CAISEYGREGSQYF. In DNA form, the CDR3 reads TGTGCCATCAGTGAGTATGGCAGAGAGGGCTCGCAGTACTTC.

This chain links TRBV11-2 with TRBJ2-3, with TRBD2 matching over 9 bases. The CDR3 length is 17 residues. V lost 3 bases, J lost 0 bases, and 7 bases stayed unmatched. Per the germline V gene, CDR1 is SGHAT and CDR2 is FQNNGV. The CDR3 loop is CASSFLAGAPSTDTQYF. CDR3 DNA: TGTGCCAGCAGCTTCTTAGCGGGGGCCCCTAGCACAGATACGCAGTATTTT.

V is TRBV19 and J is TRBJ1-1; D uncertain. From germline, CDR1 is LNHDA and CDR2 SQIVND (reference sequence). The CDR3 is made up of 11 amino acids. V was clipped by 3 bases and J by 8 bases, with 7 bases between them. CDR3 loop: CASSMSAEAFF. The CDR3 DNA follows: TGTGCCAGTAGTATGTCGGCAGAAGCTTTCTTT.

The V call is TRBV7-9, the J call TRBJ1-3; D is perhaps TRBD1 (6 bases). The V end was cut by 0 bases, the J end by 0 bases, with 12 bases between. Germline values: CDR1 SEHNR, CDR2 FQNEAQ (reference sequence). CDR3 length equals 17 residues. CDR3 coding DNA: TGTGCCAGCAGCTTAGCTGCAGGGGTGTTCTCTGGAAACACCATATATTTT. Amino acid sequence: CASSLAAGVFSGNTIYF.

The CDR3 spells CASSLRGIRSYNSPLHF. The CDR3 region has the DNA TGTGCCAGCAGCTTGAGAGGGATTCGATCCTATAATTCACCCCTCCACTTT. This chain uses TRBV5-8 with TRBJ1-6; no firm D call. Germline CDR1 and CDR2: SGHTS and YDEGEE. The CDR3 length is 17 residues. Trimming took off 1 base at V and 1 base at J, with 12 bases between the two ends.

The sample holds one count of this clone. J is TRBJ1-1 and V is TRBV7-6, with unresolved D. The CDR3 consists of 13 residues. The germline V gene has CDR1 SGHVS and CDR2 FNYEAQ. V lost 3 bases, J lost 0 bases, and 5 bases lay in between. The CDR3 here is CASSLQVNTEAFF. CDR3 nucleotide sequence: TGTGCCAGCAGCTTGCAGGTGAACACTGAAGCTTTCTTT. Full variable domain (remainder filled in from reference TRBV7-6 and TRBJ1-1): GAGVSQSPRYKVTKRGQDVALRCDPISGHVSLYWYRQALGQGPEFLTYFNYEAQQDKSGLPNDRFSAERPEGSISTLTIQRTEQRDSAMYRCASSLQVNTEAFFGQGTRLTVV.

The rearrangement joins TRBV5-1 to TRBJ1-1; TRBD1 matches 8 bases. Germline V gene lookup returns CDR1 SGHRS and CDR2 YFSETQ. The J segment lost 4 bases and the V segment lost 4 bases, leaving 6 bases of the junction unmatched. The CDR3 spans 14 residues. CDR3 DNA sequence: TGCGCCAGCAGCCCAGGGGGCTTGGGCACTGAAGCTTTCTTT. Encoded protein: CASSPGGLGTEAFF. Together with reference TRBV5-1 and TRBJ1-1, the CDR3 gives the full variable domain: KAGVTQTPRYLIKTRGQQVTLSCSPISGHRSVSWYQQTPGQGLQFLFEYFSETQRNKGNFPGRFSGRQFSNSRSEMNVSTLELGDSALYLCASSPGGLGTEAFFGQGTRLTVV.

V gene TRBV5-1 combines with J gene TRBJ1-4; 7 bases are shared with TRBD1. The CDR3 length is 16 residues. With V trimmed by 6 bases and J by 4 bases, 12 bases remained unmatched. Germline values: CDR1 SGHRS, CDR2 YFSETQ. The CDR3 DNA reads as TGCGCCAGCACCCTAGACAGGGAGTCTGATAATGAAAAACTGTTTTTT. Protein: CASTLDRESDNEKLFF. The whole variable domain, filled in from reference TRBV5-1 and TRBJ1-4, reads KAGVTQTPRYLIKTRGQQVTLSCSPISGHRSVSWYQQTPGQGLQFLFEYFSETQRNKGNFPGRFSGRQFSNSRSEMNVSTLELGDSALYLCASTLDRESDNEKLFFGSGTQLSVL.

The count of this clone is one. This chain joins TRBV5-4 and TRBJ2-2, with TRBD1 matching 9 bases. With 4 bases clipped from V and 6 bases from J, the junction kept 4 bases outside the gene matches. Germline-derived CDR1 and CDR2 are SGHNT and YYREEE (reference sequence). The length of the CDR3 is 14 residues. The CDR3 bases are TGTGCCAGCAGCAGGGACAGGGAGGCCGGGGAGCTGTTTTTT. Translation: CASSRDREAGELFF.

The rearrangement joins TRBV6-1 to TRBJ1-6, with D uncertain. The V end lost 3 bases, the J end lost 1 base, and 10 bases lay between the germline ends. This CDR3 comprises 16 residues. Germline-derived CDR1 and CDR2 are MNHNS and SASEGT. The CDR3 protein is CASSDEGGSYNSPLHF. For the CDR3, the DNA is TGTGCCAGCAGTGATGAGGGTGGGTCCTATAATTCACCCCTCCACTTT.

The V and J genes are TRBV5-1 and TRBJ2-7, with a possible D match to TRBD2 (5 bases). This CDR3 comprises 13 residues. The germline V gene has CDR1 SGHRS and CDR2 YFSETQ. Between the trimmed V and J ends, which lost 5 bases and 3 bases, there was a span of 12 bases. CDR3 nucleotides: TGCGCCAGCAGTGGGGTAGGACTCTACGAGCAGTACTTC. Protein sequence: CASSGVGLYEQYF.

CDR3 coding DNA: TGTGCCAGCAGCTTGGGTTCTGGGACCTATGGCTACACCTTC. Encoded protein: CASSLGSGTYGYTF. This sequence joins TRBV5-6 and TRBJ1-2, with D tentatively TRBD1 (5 bases). The CDR3 contains 14 residues. In germline, CDR1 is SGHDT, CDR2 YYEEEE. Between the trimmed V and J ends, which lost 0 bases and 4 bases, there was a span of 10 bases.

The CDR3 reads CASSLSGTDYGYTF. The CDR3 DNA reads as TGCGCCAGCAGCTTGTCCGGGACAGACTATGGCTACACCTTC. The V and J genes are TRBV5-1 and TRBJ1-2, with TRBD1 identical over 7 bases. V lost 1 base to trimming and J lost 3 bases; unmatched junction nucleotides: 3. The CDR3 extends over 14 amino acids. CDR1 is SGHRS, CDR2 YFSETQ, per germline. Using reference TRBV5-1 and TRBJ1-2 for the parts outside the CDR3, the full variable domain is KAGVTQTPRYLIKTRGQQVTLSCSPISGHRSVSWYQQTPGQGLQFLFEYFSETQRNKGNFPGRFSGRQFSNSRSEMNVSTLELGDSALYLCASSLSGTDYGYTFGSGTRLTVV.

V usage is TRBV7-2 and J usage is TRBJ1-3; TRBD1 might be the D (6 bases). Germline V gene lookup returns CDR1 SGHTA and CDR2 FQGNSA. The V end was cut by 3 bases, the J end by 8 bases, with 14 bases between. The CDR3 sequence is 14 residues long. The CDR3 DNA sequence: TGTGCCAGCAGCTTGGGACACAGGGCGGACACCATATATTTT. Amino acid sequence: CASSLGHRADTIYF.

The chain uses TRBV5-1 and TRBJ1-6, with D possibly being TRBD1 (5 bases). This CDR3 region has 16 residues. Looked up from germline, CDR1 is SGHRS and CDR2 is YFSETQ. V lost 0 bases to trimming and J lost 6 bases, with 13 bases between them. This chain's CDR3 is CASSLGTTDLNSPLHF. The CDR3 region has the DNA TGCGCCAGCAGCTTGGGAACGACAGACCTTAATTCACCCCTCCACTTT.

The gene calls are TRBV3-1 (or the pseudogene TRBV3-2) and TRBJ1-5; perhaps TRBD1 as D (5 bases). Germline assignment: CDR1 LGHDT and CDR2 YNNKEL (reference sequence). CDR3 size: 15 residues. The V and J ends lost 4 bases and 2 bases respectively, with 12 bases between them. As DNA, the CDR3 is TGTGCCAGCAGCCCTGGGACGTGGGGCAATCAGCCCCAGCATTTT. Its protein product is CASSPGTWGNQPQHF.

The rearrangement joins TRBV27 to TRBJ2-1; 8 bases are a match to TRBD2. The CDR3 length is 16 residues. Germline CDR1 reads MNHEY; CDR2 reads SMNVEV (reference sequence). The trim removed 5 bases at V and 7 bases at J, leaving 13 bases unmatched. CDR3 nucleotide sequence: TGTGCCAGCAGTGGTATTACTAGCGGTGGATCAAATGAGCAGTTCTTC. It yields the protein CASSGITSGGSNEQFF.

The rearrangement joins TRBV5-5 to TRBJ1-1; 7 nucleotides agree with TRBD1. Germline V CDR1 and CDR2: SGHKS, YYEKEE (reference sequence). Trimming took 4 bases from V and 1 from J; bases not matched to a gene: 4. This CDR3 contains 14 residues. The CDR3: CASSLRDRNTEAFF. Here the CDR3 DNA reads TGTGCCAGCAGCCTTCGGGACAGGAACACTGAAGCTTTCTTT.

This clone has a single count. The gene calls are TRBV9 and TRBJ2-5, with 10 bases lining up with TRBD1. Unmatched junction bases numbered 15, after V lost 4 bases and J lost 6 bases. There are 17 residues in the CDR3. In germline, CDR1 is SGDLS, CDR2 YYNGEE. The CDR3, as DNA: TGTGCCAGCAGCCCTAGCTCGGGACAGGGGTTTTCCAAGACCCAGTACTTC. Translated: CASSPSSGQGFSKTQYF.